This TCR beta chain originates from a study of shared clonotypes between healthy human individuals. About the research overall: The study enrolled a couple of women and three men aged 18 to 49. Each donor's CD8 memory used one plate, CD8 naive two, each CD4 subset three.

How the authors handled the data: Junction-only immunoSEQ data arrived without quality scores, meaning filtering differed. Measured with immunoSEQ multiplex PCR; TCRdb has only the in-frame clones, and not every one. That table furnishes V, J and clone size, whereas the DNA furnished D and trimming. The data show 1.4 million or so clones, with 98% seen just once and about 0.35% held by the top ten. The CDR3 has 17 residues. V dropped 5 bases and J dropped 0 bases, with 14 bases sitting between them. Germline V gene data show CDR1 as SNHLY and CDR2 as FYNNEI. The chain employs TRBV2 and TRBJ2-6; either TRBD1 or TRBD2 may supply D (5 bases each). The TCR was taken from a young man in good health. The sequenced material came from naive CD4+ T cells sorted from blood. The subset is: CD45RA+ positively selected. In nucleotides, the CDR3 is TGTGCCAGCAGTCTAGCAGGGACCTCCTCTGGGGCCAACGTCCTGACTTTC. Translation gives CASSLAGTSSGANVLTF.